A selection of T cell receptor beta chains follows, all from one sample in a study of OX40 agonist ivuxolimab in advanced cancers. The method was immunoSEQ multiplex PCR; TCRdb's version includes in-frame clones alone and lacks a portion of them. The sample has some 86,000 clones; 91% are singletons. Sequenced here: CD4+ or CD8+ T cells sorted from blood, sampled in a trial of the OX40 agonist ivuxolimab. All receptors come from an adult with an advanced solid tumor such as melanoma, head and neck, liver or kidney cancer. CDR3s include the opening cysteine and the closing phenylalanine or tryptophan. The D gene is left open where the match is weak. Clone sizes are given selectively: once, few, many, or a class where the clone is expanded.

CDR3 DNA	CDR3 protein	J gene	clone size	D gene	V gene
TGTGCCAGCAGTGAAGCGCTTTTTGGGCTAGCGGGAGTTGGAGATACGCAGTATTTT	CASSEALFGLAGVGDTQYF	TRBJ2-3	-	TRBD2	TRBV2
TGTGCCAGCAGTTACTACGAGCAGTACTTC	CASSYYEQYF	TRBJ2-7	-	-	TRBV6-4
TGTGCCAGCAGCTTGGTTGCGGGGATGGGCAATCAGCCCCAGCATTTT	CASSLVAGMGNQPQHF	TRBJ1-5	-	-	TRBV7-2
TGTGCCAGCAGTTACTCACGGATAAACAATGAGCAGTTCTTC	CASSYSRINNEQFF	TRBJ2-1	-	-	TRBV6-5
TGTGCCAGCAGCTTAAGTGCGGGAGGTGTCCACGAGCAGTACTTC	CASSLSAGGVHEQYF	TRBJ2-7	-	TRBD2	TRBV7-3
TGTGCCAGCATCCTAGCGGGAGCTCCTGAGCAGTTCTTC	CASILAGAPEQFF	TRBJ2-1	-	TRBD2	TRBV6-6
TGTGCCAGCAGCGTACAGGGGGCGCCCCGGAATTTT	CASSVQGAPRNF	TRBJ1-3	-	TRBD1	TRBV9
TGTGCCCCCCCCGGACAGGGCAGGGAGCAGTACTTC	CAPPGQGREQYF	TRBJ2-7	-	TRBD1	TRBV11-3
TGCGCCAGCAGCCAGGGGACGATCGGCAATCAGCCCCAGCATTTT	CASSQGTIGNQPQHF	TRBJ1-5	-	-	TRBV4-1
TGCGCCAGCAGGCCGGGGACCGAATACGAGCAGTACTTC	CASRPGTEYEQYF	TRBJ2-7	-	-	TRBV5-1
TGTGCCAGCAGGTCACACAGGGCGCCGGACTACAATGAGCAGTTCTTC	CASRSHRAPDYNEQFF	TRBJ2-1	once	-	TRBV28
TGTGCCAGCAGTTCCCTTAACTATGGCTACACCTTC	CASSSLNYGYTF	TRBJ1-2	-	-	TRBV28
TGTGCCAGCAGCCTGGGACTAGCGGGAGGGGAGACCCAGTACTTC	CASSLGLAGGETQYF	TRBJ2-5	-	TRBD2	TRBV28
TGTGCCAGCAGTCTACGACAGGGGACGGGTCTGAACACTGAAGCTTTCTTT	CASSLRQGTGLNTEAFF	TRBJ1-1	-	TRBD1	TRBV25-1
TGTGCCAGCAGTTTATCGAGCAATCAGCCCCAGCATTTT	CASSLSSNQPQHF	TRBJ1-5	-	-	TRBV27
TGTGCCAGCAGCCGTAGGGACACCAACTATGGCTACACCTTC	CASSRRDTNYGYTF	TRBJ1-2	-	-	TRBV7-2
TGTGCCAGCGGGGACCGTAATCAGCCCCAGCATTTT	CASGDRNQPQHF	TRBJ1-5	few	-	TRBV7-9
TGTGCCTGGACTCGCGGGAGCTCCTACAATGAGCAGTTCTTC	CAWTRGSSYNEQFF	TRBJ2-1	few	TRBD2	TRBV30